There are many counts of the clone carrying this T cell receptor (beta chain). Its target is not known. The data were obtained in a study of metastatic and nonmetastatic thyroid tumors. Study background: The comparison covered peripheral blood and tumor or nodule tissue in malignant and benign thyroid patients.

Original processing methods: The study took CDR3 differences across clinicopathological groups and made a distant-metastasis classifier for papillary thyroid cancer from them. MiXCR was used by TCRdb to re-call the PCR reads. These V and J calls derive from TCRdb rather than the authors' analysis. The data contain some 31,000 clones, 7% to 9% of them singletons. V was trimmed by 5 bases and J by 4 bases, leaving 14 bases between them. The CDR3 extends over 14 amino acids. The germline V gene has CDR1 LNHNV and CDR2 YYDKDF (reference sequence). Before thyroid surgery, none of the patients had received any treatment. Notes on the study in general: Malignant thyroid tumors reportedly had TCR beta diversity that was significantly higher than in benign nodules, in blood and tumor.

The sequenced sample consisted of blood. This receptor was taken from a female donor with papillary thyroid cancer or a benign thyroid nodule (not recorded which). Some clones in this sample may be carry-over from other donors' samples. The V and J genes are TRBV15 and TRBJ1-2, with D perhaps matching TRBD1 (5 bases). The chain's CDR3 is CATSSYGGSYGYTF. The CDR3 bases are TGTGCCACCAGCTCGTACGGGGGGAGCTATGGCTACACCTTC. Using reference TRBV15 and TRBJ1-2 for the parts outside the CDR3, the full variable domain is DAMVIQNPRYQVTQFGKPVTLSCSQTLNHNVMYWYQQKSSQAPKLLFHYYDKDFNNEADTPDNFQSRRPNTSFCFLDIRSPGLGDTAMYLCATSSYGGSYGYTFGSGTRLTVV.